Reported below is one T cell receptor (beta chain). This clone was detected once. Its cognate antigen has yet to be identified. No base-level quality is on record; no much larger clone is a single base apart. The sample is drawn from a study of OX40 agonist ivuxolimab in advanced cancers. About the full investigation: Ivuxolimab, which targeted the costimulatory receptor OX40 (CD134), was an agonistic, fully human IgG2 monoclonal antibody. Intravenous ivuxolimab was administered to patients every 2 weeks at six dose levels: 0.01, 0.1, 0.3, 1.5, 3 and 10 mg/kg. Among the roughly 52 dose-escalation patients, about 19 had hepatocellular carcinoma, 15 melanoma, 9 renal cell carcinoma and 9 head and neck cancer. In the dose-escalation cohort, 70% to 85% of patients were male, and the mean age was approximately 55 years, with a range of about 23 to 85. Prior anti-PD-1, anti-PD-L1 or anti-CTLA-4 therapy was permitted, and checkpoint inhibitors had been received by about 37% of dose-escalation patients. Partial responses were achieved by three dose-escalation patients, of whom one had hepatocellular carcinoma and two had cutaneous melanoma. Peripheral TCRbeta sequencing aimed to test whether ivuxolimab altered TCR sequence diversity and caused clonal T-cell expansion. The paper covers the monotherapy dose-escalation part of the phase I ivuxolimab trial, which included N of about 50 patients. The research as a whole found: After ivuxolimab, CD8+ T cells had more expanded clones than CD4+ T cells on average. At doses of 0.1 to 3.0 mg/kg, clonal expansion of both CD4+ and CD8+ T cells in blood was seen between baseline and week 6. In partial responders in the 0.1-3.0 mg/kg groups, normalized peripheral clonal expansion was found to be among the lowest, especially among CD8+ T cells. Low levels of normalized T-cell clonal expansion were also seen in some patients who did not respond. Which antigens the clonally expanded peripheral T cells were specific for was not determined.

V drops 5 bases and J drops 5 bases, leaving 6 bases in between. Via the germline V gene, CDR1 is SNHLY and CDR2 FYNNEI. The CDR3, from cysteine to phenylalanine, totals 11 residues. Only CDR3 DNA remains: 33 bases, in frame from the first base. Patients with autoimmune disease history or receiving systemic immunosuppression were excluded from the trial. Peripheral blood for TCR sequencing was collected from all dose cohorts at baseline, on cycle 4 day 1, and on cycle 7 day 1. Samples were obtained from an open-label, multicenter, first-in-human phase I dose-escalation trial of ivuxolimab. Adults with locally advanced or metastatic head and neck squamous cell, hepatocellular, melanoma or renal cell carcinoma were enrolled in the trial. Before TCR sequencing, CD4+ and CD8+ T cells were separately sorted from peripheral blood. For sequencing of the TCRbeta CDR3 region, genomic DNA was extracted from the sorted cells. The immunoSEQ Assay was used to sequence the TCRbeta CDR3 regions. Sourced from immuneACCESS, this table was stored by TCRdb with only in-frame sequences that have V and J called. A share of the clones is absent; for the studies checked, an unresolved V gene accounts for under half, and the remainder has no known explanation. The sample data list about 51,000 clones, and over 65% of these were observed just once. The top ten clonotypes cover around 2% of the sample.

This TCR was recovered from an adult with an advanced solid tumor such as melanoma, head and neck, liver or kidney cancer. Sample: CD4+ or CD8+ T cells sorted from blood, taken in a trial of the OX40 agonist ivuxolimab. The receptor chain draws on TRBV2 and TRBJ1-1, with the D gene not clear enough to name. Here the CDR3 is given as CASSPRTEAFF. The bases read TGTGCCAGCAGTCCGAGAACTGAAGCTTTCTTT.